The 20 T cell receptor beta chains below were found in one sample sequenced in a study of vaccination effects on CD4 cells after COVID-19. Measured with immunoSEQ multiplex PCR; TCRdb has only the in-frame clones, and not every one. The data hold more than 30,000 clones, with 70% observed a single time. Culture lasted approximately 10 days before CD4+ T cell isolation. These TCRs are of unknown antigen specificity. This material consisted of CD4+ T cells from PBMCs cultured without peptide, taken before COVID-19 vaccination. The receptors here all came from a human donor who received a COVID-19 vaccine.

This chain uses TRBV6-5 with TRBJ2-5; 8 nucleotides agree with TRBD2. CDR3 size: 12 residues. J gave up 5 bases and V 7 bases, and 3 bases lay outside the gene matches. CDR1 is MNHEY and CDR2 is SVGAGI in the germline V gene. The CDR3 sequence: CASTSGSETQYF. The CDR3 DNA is TGTGCCAGCACCAGCGGGAGTGAGACCCAGTACTTC.

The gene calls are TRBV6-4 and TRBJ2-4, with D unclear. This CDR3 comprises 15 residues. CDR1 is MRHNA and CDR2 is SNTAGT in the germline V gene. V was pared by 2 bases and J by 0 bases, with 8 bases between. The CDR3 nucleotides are TGTGCCAGCAGTGACCCCCCGCTAGCCAAAAACATTCAGTACTTC. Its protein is CASSDPPLAKNIQYF.

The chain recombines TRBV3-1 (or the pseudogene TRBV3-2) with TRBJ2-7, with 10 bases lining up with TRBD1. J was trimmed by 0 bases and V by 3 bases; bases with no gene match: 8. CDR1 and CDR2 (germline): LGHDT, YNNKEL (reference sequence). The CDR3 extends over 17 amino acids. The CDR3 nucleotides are TGTGCCAGCAGCCAGAGGCGACAGGGGGCCATCTCCTACGAGCAGTACTTC. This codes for CASSQRRQGAISYEQYF.

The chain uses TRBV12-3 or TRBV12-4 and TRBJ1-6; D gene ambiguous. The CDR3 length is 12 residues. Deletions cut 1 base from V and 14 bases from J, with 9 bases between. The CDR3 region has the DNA TGTGCCAGCAGTTTAGGCGGTCAAACCCTCCACTTT. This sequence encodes CASSLGGQTLHF.

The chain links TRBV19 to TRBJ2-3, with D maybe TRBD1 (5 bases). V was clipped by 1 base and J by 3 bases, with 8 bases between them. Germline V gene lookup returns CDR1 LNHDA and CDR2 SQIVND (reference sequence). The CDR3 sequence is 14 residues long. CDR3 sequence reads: CASSIGQTTDTQYF. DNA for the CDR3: TGTGCCAGTAGTATAGGACAGACGACAGATACGCAGTATTTT.

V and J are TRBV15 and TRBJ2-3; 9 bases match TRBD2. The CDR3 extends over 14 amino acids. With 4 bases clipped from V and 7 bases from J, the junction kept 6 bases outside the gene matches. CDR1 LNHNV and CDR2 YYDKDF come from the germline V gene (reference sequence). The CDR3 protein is CATSTLAGFHTQYF. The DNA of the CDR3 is TGTGCCACCAGCACGCTAGCGGGATTCCATACGCAGTATTTT. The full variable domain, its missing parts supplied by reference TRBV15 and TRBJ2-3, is DAMVIQNPRYQVTQFGKPVTLSCSQTLNHNVMYWYQQKSSQAPKLLFHYYDKDFNNEADTPDNFQSRRPNTSFCFLDIRSPGLGDTAMYLCATSTLAGFHTQYFGPGTRLTVL.

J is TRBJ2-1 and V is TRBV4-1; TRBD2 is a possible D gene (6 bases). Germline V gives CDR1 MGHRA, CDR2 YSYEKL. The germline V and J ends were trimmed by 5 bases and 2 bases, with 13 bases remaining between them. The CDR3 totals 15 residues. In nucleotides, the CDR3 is TGCGCCAGCAGCAGAAGCGGGCTAGCCTACAATGAGCAGTTCTTC. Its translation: CASSRSGLAYNEQFF.

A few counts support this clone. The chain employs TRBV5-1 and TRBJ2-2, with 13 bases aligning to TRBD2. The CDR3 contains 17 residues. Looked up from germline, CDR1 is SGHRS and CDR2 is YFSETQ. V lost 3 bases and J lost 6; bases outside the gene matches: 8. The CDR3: CASSWGTSGMGAGELFF. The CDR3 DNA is TGCGCCAGCAGCTGGGGGACTAGCGGGATGGGTGCCGGGGAGCTGTTTTTT.

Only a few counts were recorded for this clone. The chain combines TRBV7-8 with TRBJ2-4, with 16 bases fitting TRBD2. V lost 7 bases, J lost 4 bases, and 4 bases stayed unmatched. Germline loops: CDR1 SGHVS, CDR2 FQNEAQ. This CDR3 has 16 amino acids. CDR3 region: CASMGLAGGKKNIQYF. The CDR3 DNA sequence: TGTGCCAGCATGGGACTAGCGGGGGGGAAAAAAAACATTCAGTACTTC.

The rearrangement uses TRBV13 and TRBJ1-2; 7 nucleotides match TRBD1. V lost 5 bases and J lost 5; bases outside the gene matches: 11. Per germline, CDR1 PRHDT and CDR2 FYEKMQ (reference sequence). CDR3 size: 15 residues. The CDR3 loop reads CASSLKQGSLYGYTF. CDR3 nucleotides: TGTGCCAGCAGCCTTAAACAGGGGTCCCTGTATGGCTACACCTTC.

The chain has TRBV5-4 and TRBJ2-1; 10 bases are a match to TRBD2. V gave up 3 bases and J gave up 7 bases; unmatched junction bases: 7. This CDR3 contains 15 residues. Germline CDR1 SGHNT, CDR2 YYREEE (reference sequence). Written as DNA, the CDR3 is TGTGCCAGCAGCTCAGCGGGGGGGCTTTTGAATGAGCAGTTCTTC. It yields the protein CASSSAGGLLNEQFF.

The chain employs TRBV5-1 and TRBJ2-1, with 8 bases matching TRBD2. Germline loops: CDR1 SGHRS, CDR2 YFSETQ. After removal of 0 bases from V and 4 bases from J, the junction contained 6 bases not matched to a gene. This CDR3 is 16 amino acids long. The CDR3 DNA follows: TGCGCCAGCAGCTTGGGCAGCGGGGGACCGTACAATGAGCAGTTCTTC. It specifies CASSLGSGGPYNEQFF.

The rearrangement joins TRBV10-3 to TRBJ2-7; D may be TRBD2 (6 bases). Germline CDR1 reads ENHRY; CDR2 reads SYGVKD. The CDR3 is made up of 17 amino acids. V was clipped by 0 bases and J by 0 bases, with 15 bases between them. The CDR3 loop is CAISESWEDSSSYEQYF. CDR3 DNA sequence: TGTGCCATCAGTGAGTCCTGGGAGGACTCAAGCTCCTACGAGCAGTACTTC.

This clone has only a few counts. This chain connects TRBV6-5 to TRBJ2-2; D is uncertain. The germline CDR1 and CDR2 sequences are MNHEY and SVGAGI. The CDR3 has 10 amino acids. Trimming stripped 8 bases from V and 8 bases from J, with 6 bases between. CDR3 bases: TGTGCCAGCTTGGCGGGGGAGCTGTTTTTT. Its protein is CASLAGELFF.

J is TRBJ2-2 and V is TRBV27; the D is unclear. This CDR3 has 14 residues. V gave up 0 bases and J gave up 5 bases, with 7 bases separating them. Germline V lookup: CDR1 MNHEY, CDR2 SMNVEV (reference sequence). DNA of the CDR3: TGTGCCAGCAGTTTATCAATGGCGACCGGGGAGCTGTTTTTT. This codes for CASSLSMATGELFF.

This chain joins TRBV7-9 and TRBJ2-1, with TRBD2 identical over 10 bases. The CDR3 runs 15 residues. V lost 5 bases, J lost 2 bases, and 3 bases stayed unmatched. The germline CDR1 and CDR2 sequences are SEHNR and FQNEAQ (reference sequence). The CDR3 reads CASSASGRAYNEQFF. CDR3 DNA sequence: TGTGCCAGCAGCGCAAGCGGGAGGGCCTACAATGAGCAGTTCTTC.

CDR3 amino acids: CASSQDWGPTYEQYF. The CDR3 DNA sequence: TGTGCCAGCAGCCAAGATTGGGGCCCCACCTACGAGCAGTACTTC. The genes are TRBV4-2 and TRBJ2-7; D might be TRBD1 (5 bases). CDR3 length equals 15 residues. Germline CDR1 is LGHNA and CDR2 is YNFKEQ. The ends were cut back, 0 bases at V and 2 bases at J, with 11 bases in the middle.

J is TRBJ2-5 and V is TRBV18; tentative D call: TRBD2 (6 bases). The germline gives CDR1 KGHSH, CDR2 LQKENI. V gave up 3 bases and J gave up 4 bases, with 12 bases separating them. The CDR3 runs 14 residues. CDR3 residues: CASSPPGVPETQYF. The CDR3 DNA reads TGTGCCAGCTCACCCCCGGGAGTCCCAGAGACCCAGTACTTC.

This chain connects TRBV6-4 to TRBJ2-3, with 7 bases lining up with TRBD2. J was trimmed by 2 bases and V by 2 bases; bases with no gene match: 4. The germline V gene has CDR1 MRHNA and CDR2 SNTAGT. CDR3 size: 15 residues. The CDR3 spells CASSDGGGSTDTQYF. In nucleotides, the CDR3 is TGTGCCAGCAGTGACGGGGGGGGGTCCACAGATACGCAGTATTTT.

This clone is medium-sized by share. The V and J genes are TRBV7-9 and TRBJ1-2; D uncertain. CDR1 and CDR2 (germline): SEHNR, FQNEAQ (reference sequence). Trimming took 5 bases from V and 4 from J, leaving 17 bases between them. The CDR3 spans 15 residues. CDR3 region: CASSPYARTAYGYTF. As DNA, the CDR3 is TGTGCCAGCAGCCCCTACGCTCGGACGGCCTATGGCTACACCTTC.